The rows below give T cell receptor beta chains drawn from one sample of a study of blood T cell repertoires in COVID-19. TCRdb's copy holds only in-frame clones and misses some; the assay was immunoSEQ multiplex PCR. The sample has over 25,000 clones, 90% seen once. The material sequenced was peripheral blood. Source of these receptors: a man in his 70s with active or convalescent COVID-19. Both conserved end residues are trimmed from each CDR3. A D gene is named only where the DNA matches it firmly.

ASSPRDSASSYNEQF | TRBJ2-1 | TRBV7-2 | TRBD1
ASSMSRAQNTEAF | TRBJ1-1 | TRBV19 | -
ASSRGAGQETQY | TRBJ2-5 | TRBV11-2 | -
ASSETGGRT | TRBJ1-2 | TRBV2 | TRBD1
ASSYSISQDSPLH | TRBJ1-6 | TRBV6-5 | -
ASSPGQGRDGYT | TRBJ1-2 | TRBV25-1 | TRBD1
SVVRGVGENTIY | TRBJ1-3 | TRBV29-1 | -
ASSPPGANTEAF | TRBJ1-1 | TRBV4-2 | -
ASSQRDSFDTQY | TRBJ2-3 | TRBV7-2 | TRBD1
ASSLDRMNTEAF | TRBJ1-1 | TRBV5-1 | -
SVEVAYEQY | TRBJ2-7 | TRBV29-1 | -
ASSVGLAGGSTDTQY | TRBJ2-3 | TRBV9 | TRBD2
ASTDSQETQY | TRBJ2-5 | TRBV5-1 | -
ASSIRVTSANEQY | TRBJ2-7 | TRBV19 | -
ASTAGGTGNTIY | TRBJ1-3 | TRBV28 | -
ATSDRDRVGEQY | TRBJ2-7 | TRBV15 | TRBD1
ASSPGTDYEQY | TRBJ2-7 | TRBV18 | TRBD1
ASSVSTSGATYEQY | TRBJ2-7 | TRBV6-1 | TRBD2
ASSYHRVGYGYT | TRBJ1-2 | TRBV6-8 | -
ASSLARGRVMNTEAF | TRBJ1-1 | TRBV5-1 | TRBD1
ASTREFGDTQY | TRBJ2-3 | TRBV2 | -
ASSSRDRNTEAF | TRBJ1-1 | TRBV5-4 | TRBD1
ASTRRGEQY | TRBJ2-7 | TRBV5-6 | -
ASSTGSVDIQY | TRBJ2-4 | TRBV18 | -
ASSYTGQNIQY | TRBJ2-4 | TRBV6-5 | -
ASRRDRAQGYT | TRBJ1-2 | TRBV7-2 | TRBD1
ASSRLFNQPQH | TRBJ1-5 | TRBV2 | -
ASSSGQTPSMPQH | TRBJ1-5 | TRBV27 | -
ASSIDLTSGASYEQY | TRBJ2-7 | TRBV19 | TRBD2
ASSADSGGSGNTIY | TRBJ1-3 | TRBV9 | -
ASLGDREQKAF | TRBJ1-1 | TRBV2 | TRBD1
ASSQVHRGMANEKLF | TRBJ1-4 | TRBV23-1 | TRBD1
ASRDSTNYGYT | TRBJ1-2 | TRBV28 | TRBD1